What follows are 30 T cell receptor beta chains derived from one specimen sequenced in a study of human T cells and chemical hapten exposure. TCRdb redid the calling of the RACE reads with MiXCR, one entry per CDR3 protein. This table has 150,000 to 200,000 distinct CDR3 sequences, approximately 14% appearing once. Time point indicated: patch test 1, 2 weeks after DPC sensitization. As to treatment: therapeutic diphenylcyclopropenone sensitization with weekly scalp DPC. This specimen was whole blood, taken in connection with sensitization to the hapten diphenylcyclopropenone (DPC). The receptor source for this set is a woman under 40 with alopecia areata. Some clones in this sample may be carry-over from other donors' samples.

The chain combines TRBV6-5 with TRBJ2-7, with TRBD1 matching over 7 bases. This CDR3 spans 13 amino acids. Trimming cost V 6 bases and J 3 bases; bases outside gene matches: 5. The V gene's germline CDR1 is MNHEY and CDR2 SVGAGI. CDR3 in amino acids: CASRHGTDYEQYF. The CDR3 DNA is TGTGCCAGCAGGCACGGGACAGACTACGAGCAGTACTTC.

This clonotype occurred a few times. This chain joins TRBV7-9 and TRBJ2-3, with 13 bases that match TRBD2. Germline CDR1 reads SEHNR; CDR2 reads FQNEAQ (reference sequence). Germline trimming cut 2 bases from V and 0 bases from J; bases unmatched to any gene: 5. The CDR3 has 18 amino acids. CDR3 amino acids: CASSLPGLAGTSTDTQYF. The CDR3 coding sequence is TGTGCCAGCAGCTTACCGGGACTAGCGGGGACTAGCACAGATACGCAGTATTTT.

This clonotype was counted only a few times. This rearrangement joins TRBV5-8 to TRBJ2-3; D is uncertain. Germline loops: CDR1 SGHTS, CDR2 YDEGEE. V lost 0 bases and J lost 4, with 12 bases in between. This CDR3 contains 15 residues. In DNA form, the CDR3 reads TGTGCCAGCAGCTTGGAGGCAGCTAGGGCAGATACGCAGTATTTT. Protein: CASSLEAARADTQYF.

This clonotype was detected a few times. This chain joins TRBV20-1 and TRBJ2-3; D is possibly TRBD2 (6 bases). Germline V gene data show CDR1 as DFQATT and CDR2 as SNEGSKA (reference sequence). Trimming pared 1 base from V and 4 bases from J, leaving 9 bases between. The CDR3 length is 13 residues. CDR3 region: CSARGAGPDTQYF. The CDR3 nucleotides are TGCAGTGCTAGAGGGGCGGGGCCAGATACGCAGTATTTT.

This clonotype was seen only a few times. The rearrangement uses TRBV28 and TRBJ2-6; no clear D gene. V lost 7 bases to trimming and J lost 2 bases, with 12 bases between them. CDR3 length: 15 residues. Germline CDR1 is MDHEN and CDR2 is SYDVKM. CDR3 region: CASTPPGTGANVLTF. CDR3 nucleotide sequence: TGTGCCAGCACCCCCCCCGGAACTGGGGCCAACGTCCTGACTTTC.

Only a few counts were recorded for this clonotype. The chain is built from TRBV6-1 and TRBJ1-2; perhaps TRBD1 as D (6 bases). The CDR3 totals 13 residues. From germline, CDR1 is MNHNS and CDR2 SASEGT. With 8 bases removed from V and 5 bases from J, the gap between germline ends came to 15 bases. The CDR3 loop reads CASLEGQSYGYTF. The CDR3 nucleotides are TGTGCCAGCTTAGAAGGACAGTCGTATGGCTACACCTTC.

In this sample, this clonotype turned up a few times. The V gene is TRBV20-1, the J gene TRBJ2-6; 10 nucleotides match TRBD1. The CDR3 extends over 15 amino acids. The germline V gene has CDR1 DFQATT and CDR2 SNEGSKA (reference sequence). Losses at the gene ends were 5 bases for V and 4 bases for J; bases not matched to a gene: 5. CDR3 sequence reads: CSAVDRGRGANVLTF. The CDR3 DNA reads TGCAGTGCTGTTGACAGGGGGCGCGGGGCCAACGTCCTGACTTTC.

This clonotype was found many times. The rearrangement joins TRBV4-2 to TRBJ2-3, with 9 bases fitting TRBD2. CDR3 length: 16 residues. Germline CDR1 LGHNA, CDR2 YNFKEQ. V lost 0 bases, J lost 4 bases, and 5 bases stayed unmatched. The CDR3, as DNA: TGTGCCAGCAGCCAAGAACGGCGGGGGGGACCAGATACGCAGTATTTT. Translating gives CASSQERRGGPDTQYF.

This clonotype was recorded a few times. V is TRBV20-1 and J is TRBJ2-1; D not certain. The CDR3 runs 15 residues. Deletions cut 2 bases from V and 6 bases from J, with 17 bases between. Germline CDR1 DFQATT, CDR2 SNEGSKA (reference sequence). The CDR3 is CSARIVALSGNEQFF. Written as DNA, the CDR3 is TGCAGTGCTAGAATAGTCGCTCTGTCGGGCAATGAGCAGTTCTTC.

This clonotype showed up just a few times. CDR3 region: CASSHTTGYILEAFF. CDR3 bases: TGTGCCAGCAGCCACACGACAGGGTACATACTGGAAGCTTTCTTT. The chain is built from TRBV11-2 and TRBJ1-1, with 7 bases fitting TRBD1. Germline V gene data show CDR1 as SGHAT and CDR2 as FQNNGV. CDR3 size: 15 residues. Trimming at V came to 5 bases and at J to 8 bases, leaving 14 bases not matched to a gene. The variable domain in full, completed from reference TRBV11-2 and TRBJ1-1, reads EAGVAQSPRYKIIEKRQSVAFWCNPISGHATLYWYQQILGQGPKLLIQFQNNGVVDDSQLPKDRFSAERLKGVDSTLKIQPAKLEDSAVYLCASSHTTGYILEAFFGQGTRLTVV.

The chain employs TRBV28 and TRBJ2-7, with D uncertain. Trimming took 7 bases from V and 6 from J, leaving 13 bases between them. Germline-derived CDR1 and CDR2 are MDHEN and SYDVKM. CDR3 length: 12 residues. The CDR3 region is CASTSNAGEQYF. CDR3 nucleotides: TGTGCCAGCACCTCGAATGCTGGCGAGCAGTACTTC.

This clonotype was counted a few times. This sequence joins TRBV20-1 and TRBJ2-7; possible D gene TRBD1, 6 bases. The V and J ends lost 0 bases and 1 base respectively, with 13 bases between them. CDR3 length equals 15 residues. CDR1 and CDR2 from the germline V gene are DFQATT and SNEGSKA (reference sequence). The CDR3 DNA follows: TGCAGTGCTAGAGATGCGGCAGGGGTGTCCTACGAGCAGTACTTC. Its protein product is CSARDAAGVSYEQYF.

The genes are TRBV20-1 and TRBJ1-1; TRBD1 agrees at 9 bases. The trim removed 6 bases at V and 0 bases at J, leaving 8 bases unmatched. The CDR3 is 15 amino acids. Germline loops: CDR1 DFQATT, CDR2 SNEGSKA (reference sequence). The CDR3 region is CSAAGTGSMNTEAFF. The CDR3 coding sequence is TGCAGTGCAGCCGGGACAGGGAGTATGAACACTGAAGCTTTCTTT.

This clonotype has at least ten counts. The chain uses TRBV7-6 and TRBJ2-1; 11 bases line up with TRBD2. The germline CDR1 and CDR2 sequences are SGHVS and FNYEAQ. The CDR3 extends over 18 amino acids. The V and J ends lost 0 bases and 7 bases, in that order; junction bases with no gene match: 11. The CDR3: CASSLATALAGDGNEQFF. The CDR3 DNA reads as TGTGCCAGCAGCTTAGCAACCGCACTAGCGGGGGATGGGAATGAGCAGTTCTTC.

This clonotype was recorded a few times. V and J are TRBV29-1 and TRBJ2-7; D might be TRBD2 (6 bases). The V end was cut by 7 bases, the J end by 7 bases, with 14 bases between. CDR1 is SQVTM, CDR2 ANQGSEA, per germline. The CDR3 runs 11 residues. For the CDR3, the DNA is TGCAGCGGGAACCTAGGAGGGGAGCAGTACTTC. As protein: CSGNLGGEQYF.

The chain has TRBV5-1 and TRBJ1-6; D is possibly TRBD1 (6 bases). V shed 0 bases and J shed 8 bases, with 12 bases lying between them. There are 15 residues in the CDR3. CDR1 and CDR2 (germline): SGHRS, YFSETQ. Here the CDR3 DNA reads TGCGCCAGCAGCTTGGTTGCAGGGGACTATTCACCCCTCCACTTT. It codes for CASSLVAGDYSPLHF.

The genes are TRBV7-9 and TRBJ1-5; 11 bases match TRBD1. The junction had 5 bases not matched to a gene; V was cut back by 5 bases and J by 2 bases. The CDR3 contains 16 residues. CDR1 is SEHNR, CDR2 FQNEAQ, per germline (reference sequence). This CDR3 is CASSPWTGGGNQPQHF. CDR3 nucleotide sequence: TGTGCCAGCAGCCCCTGGACAGGGGGCGGCAATCAGCCCCAGCATTTT. Full variable domain (missing parts from reference TRBV7-9 and TRBJ1-5): DTGVSQNPRHKITKRGQNVTFRCDPISEHNRLYWYRQTLGQGPEFLTYFQNEAQLEKSRLLSDRFSAERPKGSFSTLEIQRTEQGDSAMYLCASSPWTGGGNQPQHFGDGTRLSIL.

This clonotype appeared many times. The rearrangement links TRBV29-1 to TRBJ1-2; D remains ambiguous. The CDR3 runs 15 residues. Looked up from germline, CDR1 is SQVTM and CDR2 is ANQGSEA. Trimming stripped 6 bases from V and 2 bases from J, with 19 bases between. CDR3 sequence reads: CSVQRSTISNYGYTF. CDR3 DNA sequence: TGCAGCGTCCAACGATCGACAATTTCGAACTATGGCTACACCTTC.

The chain uses TRBV2 and TRBJ1-2; D may be TRBD1 (5 bases). The CDR3 consists of 13 residues. The germline V and J ends were trimmed by 6 bases and 8 bases, with 16 bases remaining between them. Germline loops: CDR1 SNHLY, CDR2 FYNNEI. CDR3 sequence: CASSRQSPWGYTF. The CDR3 DNA sequence: TGTGCCAGCAGCAGACAGTCCCCATGGGGCTACACCTTC.

On this clonotype: Because it lacks the conserved phenylalanine or tryptophan at the end, this CDR3 is likely a read error. This chain uses TRBV6-5 with TRBJ1-1; 11 bases match TRBD1. This CDR3 contains 15 residues. Germline trimming cut 6 bases from V and 1 base from J; bases unmatched to any gene: 4. CDR1 MNHEY and CDR2 SVGAGI come from the germline V gene. CDR3 in DNA: TGTGCCAGCAGCTACGGACAGGGGGCGAACACTGAAGCTTTCTAT. Protein: CASSYGQGANTEAFY.

This clonotype was counted many times. The V call is TRBV5-1, the J call TRBJ1-4; TRBD1 matches 10 bases. Unmatched junction bases numbered 11, after V lost 2 bases and J lost 7 bases. Germline values: CDR1 SGHRS, CDR2 YFSETQ. The CDR3 spans 17 residues. CDR3 in amino acids: CASSFTNSRDRGEKLFF. CDR3 in DNA: TGCGCCAGCAGCTTCACGAACTCCCGGGACAGGGGTGAAAAACTGTTTTTT. The full variable domain, in which reference TRBV5-1 and TRBJ1-4 provide the parts outside the CDR3, is KAGVTQTPRYLIKTRGQQVTLSCSPISGHRSVSWYQQTPGQGLQFLFEYFSETQRNKGNFPGRFSGRQFSNSRSEMNVSTLELGDSALYLCASSFTNSRDRGEKLFFGSGTQLSVL.

In this sample, this clonotype is large. The rearrangement joins TRBV14 to TRBJ2-1; D is undetermined. CDR1 is SGHDN, CDR2 FVKESK, per germline. There are 12 residues in the CDR3. V lost 3 bases, J lost 10 bases, and 10 bases lay in between. This CDR3 reads CASSQMGQEQFF. DNA for the CDR3: TGTGCCAGCAGCCAGATGGGCCAGGAGCAGTTCTTC.

The chain recombines TRBV29-1 with TRBJ2-1; D could derive from TRBD1 or TRBD2 (6 bases each). The ends were cut back, 4 bases at V and 3 bases at J, with 13 bases in the middle. In germline, CDR1 is SQVTM, CDR2 ANQGSEA. The CDR3 length is 14 residues. CDR3 DNA: TGCAGCGTTGTCCGACTAGGGGGCTACAATGAGCAGTTCTTC. It encodes CSVVRLGGYNEQFF.

This chain links TRBV6-1 with TRBJ1-5, with 9 bases that match TRBD1. Germline V gene data show CDR1 as MNHNS and CDR2 as SASEGT. CDR3 length: 14 amino acids. Germline trimming cut 4 bases from V and 5 bases from J; bases unmatched to any gene: 3. The CDR3 sequence: CASSAGTGYQPQHF. Written as DNA, the CDR3 is TGTGCCAGCAGTGCCGGGACAGGGTATCAGCCCCAGCATTTT.

At least ten counts were recorded for this clonotype. The chain couples TRBV6-6 to TRBJ1-5, with a weak D call TRBD1 (6 bases). The CDR3 loop spans 17 amino acids. CDR1 is MNHNY, CDR2 SVGAGI, per germline (reference sequence). V lost 4 bases and J 2 bases, leaving 18 bases between the germline ends. The CDR3 loop reads CASSSVTGTPGNQPQHF. CDR3 bases: TGTGCCAGCAGTTCCGTTACAGGGACCCCGGGCAATCAGCCCCAGCATTTT.

The chain links TRBV28 to TRBJ2-7; D possibly matches TRBD1 or TRBD2 (5 bases each). The CDR3 has 14 amino acids. CDR1 and CDR2 from the germline V gene are MDHEN and SYDVKM. V was pared by 5 bases and J by 2 bases, with 13 bases between. This CDR3 is CASSPRDGTYEQYF. DNA of the CDR3: TGTGCCAGCAGTCCTAGGGACGGTACCTACGAGCAGTACTTC.

The rearrangement uses TRBV4-3 and TRBJ2-5, with TRBD1 matching over 7 bases. Germline CDR1 is LGHNA and CDR2 is YSLEER. The CDR3 is made up of 15 amino acids. Germline trimming cut 0 bases from V and 3 bases from J; bases unmatched to any gene: 4. This CDR3 reads CASSQDRDRKETQYF. Written as DNA, the CDR3 is TGCGCCAGCAGCCAAGATCGGGACAGAAAAGAGACCCAGTACTTC.

J is TRBJ1-5 and V is TRBV19; no firm D call. The V end lost 4 bases, the J end lost 9 bases, and 19 bases lay between the germline ends. Germline V gene data show CDR1 as LNHDA and CDR2 as SQIVND (reference sequence). The CDR3 is made up of 15 amino acids. This CDR3 reads CASSTPGPSRGPQHF. The DNA of the CDR3 is TGTGCCAGTAGTACCCCCGGGCCCTCCCGCGGGCCCCAGCATTTT.

In this sample, this clonotype turned up a few times. The chain carries TRBV30 and TRBJ1-6; D remains ambiguous. The CDR3 sequence is 14 residues long. The germline CDR1 and CDR2 sequences are GTSNPN and SVGIG (reference sequence). The V end was cut by 1 base, the J end by 6 bases, with 10 bases between. CDR3 region: CAWSDGTVNSPLHF. In nucleotides, the CDR3 is TGTGCCTGGAGTGACGGTACAGTTAATTCACCCCTCCACTTT.

Many counts were recorded for this clonotype. The genes are TRBV4-2 and TRBJ2-5; 12 bases align to TRBD1. Germline V gene lookup returns CDR1 LGHNA and CDR2 YNFKEQ. J was trimmed by 4 bases and V by 4 bases; bases with no gene match: 10. CDR3 size: 17 residues. DNA for the CDR3: TGTGCCAGCAGCCGGCGGCCGGGACAGGGGGCTGCAGAGACCCAGTACTTC. Translation gives CASSRRPGQGAAETQYF.